The entry below describes one TCR beta chain. This record belongs to a study of OX40 agonist ivuxolimab in advanced cancers. The protocol was immunoSEQ multiplex PCR, while the TCRdb copy is restricted to in-frame clones and leaves out a portion. The sample contains tens of thousands of clones, 88% of which appear only once. This CDR3 spans 16 amino acids. Germline lookup yields CDR1 SGHVS and CDR2 FQNEAQ. V lost 1 base, J lost 4 bases, and 14 bases lay in between. This clonotype was sampled from an adult with an advanced solid tumor such as melanoma, head and neck, liver or kidney cancer. The material sequenced was CD4+ or CD8+ T cells sorted from blood, taken in a trial of the OX40 agonist ivuxolimab. The rearrangement joins TRBV7-8 to TRBJ1-3, with a tentative D call TRBD1 (5 bases). The CDR3 bases are TGTGCCAGCAGCTTAGGGTCGGGGGAAGGAGGAAACACCATATATTTT. Its protein is CASSLGSGEGGNTIYF.